This T cell receptor beta chain was identified during a study of PD-1 blockade in mismatch repair-deficient tumors. Mismatch repair deficiency was confirmed in all patients, by PCR or immunohistochemistry. TCR sequencing covered a few patients who responded to pembrolizumab. Remarks on this clone: Its target is unknown.

The study, taken as a whole, reports: Tumor-resident clones, often undetectable pretreatment in blood, expanded then contracted after pembrolizumab.

Clones were sequenced by immunoSEQ multiplex PCR, and TCRdb holds only the in-frame ones, with some missing. The data contain around 52,000 clones, 81% of them singletons. The CDR3 sequence is 14 residues long. Germline V gene data show CDR1 as KGHSH and CDR2 as LQKENI. Trimming removed 0 bases from V and 1 base from J, with 6 bases in between. The clonotype originates from an adult with mismatch repair-deficient cancer. The chain recombines TRBV18 with TRBJ2-5; D is undetermined. The sequenced sample was peripheral blood, obtained about 20 weeks after starting pembrolizumab. The CDR3 coding sequence is TGTGCCAGCTCACCACCGTACAGCCAAGAGACCCAGTACTTC. Translation: CASSPPYSQETQYF.